The following is a T cell receptor beta chain sequence with its context. This sample was included in a study of OX40 agonist ivuxolimab in advanced cancers. Deletions cut 10 bases from V and 1 base from J, with 11 bases between. This CDR3 comprises 13 residues. Per the germline V gene, CDR1 is LNHDA and CDR2 is SQIVND (reference sequence). Generated by immunoSEQ multiplex PCR, the TCRdb table keeps only in-frame clones and is missing some. The table records tens of thousands of clones, approximately 89% of them present only once. This receptor was obtained from an adult with an advanced solid tumor such as melanoma, head and neck, liver or kidney cancer. The chain uses TRBV19 and TRBJ2-1; possibly TRBD2 for D (5 bases). The starting material was CD4+ or CD8+ T cells sorted from blood, obtained in a trial of the OX40 agonist ivuxolimab. CDR3: CATEEGSYNEQFF. The CDR3 DNA reads TGTGCCACAGAAGAGGGATCCTACAATGAGCAGTTCTTC.